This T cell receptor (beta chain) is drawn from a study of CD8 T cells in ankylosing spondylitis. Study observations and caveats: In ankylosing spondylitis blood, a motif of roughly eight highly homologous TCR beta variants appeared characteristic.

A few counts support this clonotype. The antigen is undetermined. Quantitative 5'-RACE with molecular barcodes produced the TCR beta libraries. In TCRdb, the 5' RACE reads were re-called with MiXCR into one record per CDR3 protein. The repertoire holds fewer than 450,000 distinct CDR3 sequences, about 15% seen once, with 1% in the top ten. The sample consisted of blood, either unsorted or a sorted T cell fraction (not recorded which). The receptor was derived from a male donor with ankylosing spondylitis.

The CDR3 is CASSFPGADTQYF. Written as DNA, the CDR3 is TGTGCCAGCAGCTTCCCCGGGGCAGATACGCAGTATTTT. The chain couples TRBV7-2 to TRBJ2-3; D possibly corresponds to TRBD2 (5 bases). Germline V lookup: CDR1 SGHTA, CDR2 FQGNSA. CDR3 length: 13 amino acids. The germline V and J ends were trimmed by 3 bases and 4 bases, with 8 bases remaining between them.